This T cell receptor beta chain was observed in a study of blood T cell repertoires in COVID-19. About the research overall: COVID-19 samples collected from the United States, Italy and Spain covered acute and convalescent phases.

Germline V gene lookup returns CDR1 ENHRY and CDR2 SYGVKD. The CDR3 is 13 residues long. Trimming took off 10 bases at V and 0 bases at J, with 12 bases between the two ends. TCRdb's table, derived via immunoSEQ multiplex PCR, lists solely in-frame clones and lacks some. The sample carries about 68,000 clones, approximately 85% recorded once. V gene TRBV10-3 combines with J gene TRBJ1-2; D might be TRBD1 (5 bases). This receptor was taken from a man aged 45-65 years with acute or convalescent COVID-19. Sequenced material: peripheral blood. The CDR3 nucleotides read TGTGCCAGCGGGACGGAGACTAACTATGGCTACACCTTC. Its translation: CASGTETNYGYTF.